This TCR beta chain was documented in a study of graft-versus-host responses after intestinal transplantation. Study at large: Anti-thymocyte globulin induction preceded about 3 years of tacrolimus and steroid maintenance in all recipients.

In germline, CDR1 is SGHTA, CDR2 FQGNSA. The germline V and J ends were trimmed by 0 bases and 6 bases, with 9 bases remaining between them. The CDR3 contains 13 residues. The assay was immunoSEQ multiplex PCR, and TCRdb's table has in-frame clones only and misses some. Of tens of thousands of clones in the sample, roughly nine tenths were seen once. From the graft tissue, intraepithelial and lamina propria lymphocytes were released through processing. The TCR sequence derives from a human patient who received an intestinal transplant, so some T cells may come from the graft donor. The chain carries TRBV7-2 and TRBJ2-7, with unresolved D. Here the sequenced sample was ileum tissue, taken approximately 210 days after intestinal transplant. Here the CDR3 reads CASSLAPLLEQYF. CDR3 nucleotides: TGTGCCAGCAGCTTAGCCCCCCTTCTCGAGCAGTACTTC.